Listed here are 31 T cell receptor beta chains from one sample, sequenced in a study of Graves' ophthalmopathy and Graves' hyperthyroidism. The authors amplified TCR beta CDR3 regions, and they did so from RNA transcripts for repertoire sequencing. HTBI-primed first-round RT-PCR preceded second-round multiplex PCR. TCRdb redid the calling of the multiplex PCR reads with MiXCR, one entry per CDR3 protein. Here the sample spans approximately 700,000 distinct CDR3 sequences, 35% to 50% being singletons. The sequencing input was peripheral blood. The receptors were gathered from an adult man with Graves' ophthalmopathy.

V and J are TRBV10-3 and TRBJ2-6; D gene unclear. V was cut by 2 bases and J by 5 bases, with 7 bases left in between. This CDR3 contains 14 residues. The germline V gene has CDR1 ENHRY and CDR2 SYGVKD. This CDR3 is CAISEARRANVLTF. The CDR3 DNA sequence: TGTGCCATCAGTGAGGCGCGGCGGGCCAACGTCCTGACTTTC.

The CDR3 nucleotides read TGTGCCAGCAGCCTTGCCGGGCCCTCCTACGAGCAGTACTTC. Its translation is CASSLAGPSYEQYF. The rearrangement joins TRBV7-2 to TRBJ2-7; D unclear. Germline V lookup: CDR1 SGHTA, CDR2 FQGNSA. The germline V and J ends were trimmed by 5 bases and 0 bases, with 11 bases remaining between them. CDR3 length: 14 amino acids.

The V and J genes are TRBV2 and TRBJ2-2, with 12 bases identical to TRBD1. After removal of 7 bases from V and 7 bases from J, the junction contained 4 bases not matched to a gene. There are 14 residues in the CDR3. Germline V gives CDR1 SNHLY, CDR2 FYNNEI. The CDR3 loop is CASMGQGADGELFF. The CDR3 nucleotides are TGTGCCAGCATGGGACAGGGGGCCGACGGGGAGCTGTTTTTT.

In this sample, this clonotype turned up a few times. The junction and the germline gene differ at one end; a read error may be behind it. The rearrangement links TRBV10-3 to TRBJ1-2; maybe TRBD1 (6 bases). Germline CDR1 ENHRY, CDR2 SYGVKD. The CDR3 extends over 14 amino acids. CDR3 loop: CASSDVGGLHGYTF. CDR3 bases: TGTGCCAGCAGTGATGTTGGGGGCCTACATGGCTACACCTTC.

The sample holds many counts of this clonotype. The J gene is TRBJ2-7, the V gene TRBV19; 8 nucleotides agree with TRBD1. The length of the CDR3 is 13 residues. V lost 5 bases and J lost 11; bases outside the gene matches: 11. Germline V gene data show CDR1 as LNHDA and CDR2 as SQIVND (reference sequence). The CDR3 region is CASSFGTGGAEYF. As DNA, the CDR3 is TGTGCCAGTAGTTTTGGGACAGGCGGAGCAGAGTACTTC.

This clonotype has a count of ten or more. CDR3 DNA: TGTGCTAGTGGGAGGACAGGGCTCACTGAAGCTTTCTTT. Translating it yields CASGRTGLTEAFF. The chain uses TRBV12-5 and TRBJ1-1; 8 positions agree with TRBD1. J gave up 4 bases and V 6 bases, and 4 bases lay outside the gene matches. Germline lookup yields CDR1 LGHNT and CDR2 FRNRAP. The length of the CDR3 is 13 residues. Filled out from reference TRBV12-5 and TRBJ1-1, the complete variable domain reads DARVTQTPRHKVTEMGQEVTMRCQPILGHNTVFWYRQTMMQGLELLAYFRNRAPLDDSGMPKDRFSAEMPDATLATLKIQPSEPRDSAVYFCASGRTGLTEAFFGQGTRLTVV.

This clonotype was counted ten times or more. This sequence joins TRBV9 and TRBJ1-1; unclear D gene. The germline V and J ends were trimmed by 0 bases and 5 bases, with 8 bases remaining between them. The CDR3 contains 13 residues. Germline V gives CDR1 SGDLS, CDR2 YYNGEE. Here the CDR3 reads CASSVESRTEAFF. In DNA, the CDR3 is TGTGCCAGCAGCGTAGAGTCTCGAACTGAAGCTTTCTTT. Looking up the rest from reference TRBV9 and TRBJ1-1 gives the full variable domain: DSGVTQTPKHLITATGQRVTLRCSPRSGDLSVYWYQQSLDQGLQFLIQYYNGEERAKGNILERFSAQQFPDLHSELNLSSLELGDSALYFCASSVESRTEAFFGQGTRLTVV.

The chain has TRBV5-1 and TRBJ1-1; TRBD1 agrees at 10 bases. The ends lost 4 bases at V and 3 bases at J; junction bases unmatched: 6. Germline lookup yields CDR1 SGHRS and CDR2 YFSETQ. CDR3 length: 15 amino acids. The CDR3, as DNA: TGCGCCAGCAGCACTCGGACAGGGGGAGACACTGAAGCTTTCTTT. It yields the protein CASSTRTGGDTEAFF.

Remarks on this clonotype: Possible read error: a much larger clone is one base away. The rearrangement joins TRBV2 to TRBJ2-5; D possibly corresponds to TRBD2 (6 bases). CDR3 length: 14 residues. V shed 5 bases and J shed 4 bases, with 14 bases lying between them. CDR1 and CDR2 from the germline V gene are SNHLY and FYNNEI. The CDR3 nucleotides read TGTGCCAGCAGTTCCCCTAGCGTGAGAGAGACCCAGTACTTC. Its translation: CASSSPSVRETQYF.

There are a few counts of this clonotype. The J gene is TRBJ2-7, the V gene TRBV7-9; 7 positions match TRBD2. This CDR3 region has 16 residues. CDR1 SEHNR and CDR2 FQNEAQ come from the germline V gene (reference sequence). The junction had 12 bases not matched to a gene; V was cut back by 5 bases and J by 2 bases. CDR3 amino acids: CASSQDYLAATYEQYF. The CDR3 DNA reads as TGTGCCAGCAGCCAAGATTATCTAGCGGCGACCTACGAGCAGTACTTC.

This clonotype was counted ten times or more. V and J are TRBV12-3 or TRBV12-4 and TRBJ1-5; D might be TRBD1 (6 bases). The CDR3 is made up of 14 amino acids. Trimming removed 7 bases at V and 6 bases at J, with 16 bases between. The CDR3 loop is CASTVPGAGQPQHF. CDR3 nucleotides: TGTGCCAGCACCGTCCCAGGGGCAGGTCAGCCCCAGCATTTT.

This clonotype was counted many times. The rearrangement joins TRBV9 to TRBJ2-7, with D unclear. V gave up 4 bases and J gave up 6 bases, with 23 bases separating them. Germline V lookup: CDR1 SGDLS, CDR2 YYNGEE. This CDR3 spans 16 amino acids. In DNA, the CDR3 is TGTGCCAGCAGCCCAAGACTTGTTGAGTCCCCTTCCGAGCAGTACTTC. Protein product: CASSPRLVESPSEQYF. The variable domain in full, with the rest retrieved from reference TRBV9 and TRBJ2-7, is DSGVTQTPKHLITATGQRVTLRCSPRSGDLSVYWYQQSLDQGLQFLIQYYNGEERAKGNILERFSAQQFPDLHSELNLSSLELGDSALYFCASSPRLVESPSEQYFGPGTRLTVT.

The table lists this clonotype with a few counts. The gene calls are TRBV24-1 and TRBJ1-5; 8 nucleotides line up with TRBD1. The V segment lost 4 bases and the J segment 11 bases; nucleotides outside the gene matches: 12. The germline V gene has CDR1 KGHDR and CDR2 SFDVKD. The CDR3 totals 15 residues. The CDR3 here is CATSDPQGEAETQHF. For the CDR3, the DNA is TGTGCCACCAGTGACCCACAGGGGGAAGCGGAGACCCAGCATTTT.

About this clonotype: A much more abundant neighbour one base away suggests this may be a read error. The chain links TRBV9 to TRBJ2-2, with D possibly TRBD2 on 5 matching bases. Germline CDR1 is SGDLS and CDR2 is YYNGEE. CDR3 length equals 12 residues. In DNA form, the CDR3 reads TGTGCCAGCAGTAACAGACCCGGGGAGCCGTTTTTT. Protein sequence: CASSNRPGEPFF.

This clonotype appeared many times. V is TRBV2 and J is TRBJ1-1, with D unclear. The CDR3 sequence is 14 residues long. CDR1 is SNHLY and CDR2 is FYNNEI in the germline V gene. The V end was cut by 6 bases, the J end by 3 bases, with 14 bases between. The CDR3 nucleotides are TGTGCCAGCAGGGTTTCCGGGAGGGACACTGAAGCTTTCTTT. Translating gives CASRVSGRDTEAFF.

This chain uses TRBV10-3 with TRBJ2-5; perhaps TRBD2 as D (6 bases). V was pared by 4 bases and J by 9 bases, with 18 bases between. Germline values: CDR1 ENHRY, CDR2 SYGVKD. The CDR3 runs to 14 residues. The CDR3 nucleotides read TGTGCCATCAGTGGCTGGGGGGTAGGGCAGCCCCAGTACTTC. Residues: CAISGWGVGQPQYF.

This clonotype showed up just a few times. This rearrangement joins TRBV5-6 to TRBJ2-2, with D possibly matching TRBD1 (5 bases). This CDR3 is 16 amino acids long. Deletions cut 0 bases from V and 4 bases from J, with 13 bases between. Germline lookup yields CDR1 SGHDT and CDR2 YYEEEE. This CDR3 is CASSLAISTATGELFF. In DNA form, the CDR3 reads TGTGCCAGCAGCTTGGCTATCTCGACAGCCACCGGGGAGCTGTTTTTT.

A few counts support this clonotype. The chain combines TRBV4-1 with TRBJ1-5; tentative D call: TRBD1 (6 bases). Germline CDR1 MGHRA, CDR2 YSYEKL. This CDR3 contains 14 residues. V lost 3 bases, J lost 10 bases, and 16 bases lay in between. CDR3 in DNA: TGCGCCAGCAGCCACCGGAGGACAGCCGGTCCCCAGCATTTT. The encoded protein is CASSHRRTAGPQHF.

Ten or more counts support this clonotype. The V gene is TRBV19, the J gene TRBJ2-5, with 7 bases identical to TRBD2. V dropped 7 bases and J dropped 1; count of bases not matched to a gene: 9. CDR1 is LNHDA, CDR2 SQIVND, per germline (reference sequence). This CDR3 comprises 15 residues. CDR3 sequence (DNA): TGTGCCAGTACCCCGGGTAGCGGGCCCCAAGAGACCCAGTACTTC. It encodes CASTPGSGPQETQYF.

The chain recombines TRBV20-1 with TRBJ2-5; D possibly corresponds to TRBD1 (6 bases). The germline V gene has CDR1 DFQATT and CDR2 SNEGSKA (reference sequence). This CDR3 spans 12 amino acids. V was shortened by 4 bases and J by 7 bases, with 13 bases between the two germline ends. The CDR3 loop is CSATGLTGTQYF. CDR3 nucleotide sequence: TGCAGTGCTACCGGCCTGACAGGGACCCAGTACTTC.

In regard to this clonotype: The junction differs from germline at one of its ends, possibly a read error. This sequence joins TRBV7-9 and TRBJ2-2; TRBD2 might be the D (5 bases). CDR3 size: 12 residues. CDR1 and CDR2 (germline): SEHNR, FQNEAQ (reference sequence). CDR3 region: CASSIQPGELSW. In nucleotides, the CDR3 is TGTGCCAGCAGCATCCAACCCGGGGAGCTGTCTTGG.

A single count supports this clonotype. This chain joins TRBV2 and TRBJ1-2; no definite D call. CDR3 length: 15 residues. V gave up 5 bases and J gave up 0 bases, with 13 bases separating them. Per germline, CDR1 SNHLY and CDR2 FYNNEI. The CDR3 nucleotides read TGTGCCAGCAGTTTATCGGGCAGAACTAACTATGGCTACACCTTC. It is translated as CASSLSGRTNYGYTF.

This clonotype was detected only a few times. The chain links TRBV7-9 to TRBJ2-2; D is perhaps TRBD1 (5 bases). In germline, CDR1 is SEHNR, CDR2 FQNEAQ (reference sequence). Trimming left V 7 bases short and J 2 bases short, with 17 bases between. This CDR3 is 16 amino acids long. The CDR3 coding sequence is TGTGCCAGCAATATCCCAACAGGCCACAACACCGGGGAGCTGTTTTTT. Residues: CASNIPTGHNTGELFF.

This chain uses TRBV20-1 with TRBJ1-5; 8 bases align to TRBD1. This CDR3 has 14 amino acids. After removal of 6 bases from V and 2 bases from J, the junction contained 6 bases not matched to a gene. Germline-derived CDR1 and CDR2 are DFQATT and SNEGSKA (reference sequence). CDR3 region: CSAPGGWGNQPQHF. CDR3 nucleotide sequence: TGCAGTGCCCCAGGGGGCTGGGGCAATCAGCCCCAGCATTTT.

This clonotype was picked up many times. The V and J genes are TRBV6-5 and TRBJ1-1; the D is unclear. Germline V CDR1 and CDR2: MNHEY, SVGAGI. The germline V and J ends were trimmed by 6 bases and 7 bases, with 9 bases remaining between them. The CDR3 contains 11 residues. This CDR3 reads CASRSLSEAFF. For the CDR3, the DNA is TGTGCCAGCAGGAGCCTCAGTGAAGCTTTCTTT.

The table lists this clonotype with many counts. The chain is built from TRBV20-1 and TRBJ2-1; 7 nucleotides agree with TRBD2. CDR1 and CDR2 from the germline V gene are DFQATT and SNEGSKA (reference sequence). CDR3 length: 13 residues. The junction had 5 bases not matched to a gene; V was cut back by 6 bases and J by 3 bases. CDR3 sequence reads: CSATTSDYNEQFF. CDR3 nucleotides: TGCAGTGCAACAACTAGCGACTACAATGAGCAGTTCTTC.

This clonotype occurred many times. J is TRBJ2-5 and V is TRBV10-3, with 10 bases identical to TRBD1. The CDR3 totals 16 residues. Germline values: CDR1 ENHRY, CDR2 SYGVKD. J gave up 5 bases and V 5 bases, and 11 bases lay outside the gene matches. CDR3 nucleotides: TGTGCCATCAGTCCCGCCGGGACAGGGGTAGGGGAGACCCAGTACTTC. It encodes CAISPAGTGVGETQYF.

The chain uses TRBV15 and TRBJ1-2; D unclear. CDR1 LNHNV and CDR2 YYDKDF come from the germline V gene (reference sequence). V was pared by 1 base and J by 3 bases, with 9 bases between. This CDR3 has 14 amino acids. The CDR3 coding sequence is TGTGCCACCAGCAGAGTAGCGGGAGACTATGGCTACACCTTC. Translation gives CATSRVAGDYGYTF.

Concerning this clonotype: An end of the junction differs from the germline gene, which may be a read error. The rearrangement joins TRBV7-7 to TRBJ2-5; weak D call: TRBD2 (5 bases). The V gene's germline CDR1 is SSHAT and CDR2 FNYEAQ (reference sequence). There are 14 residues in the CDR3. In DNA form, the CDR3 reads TGTGCTAGCAGCTTAGATGTCGACCACGGGGCCCAGTACTTC. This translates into CASSLDVDHGAQYF.

CDR3 sequence (DNA): TGTGCCAGCAGTTATCACCTCTCCTACGAGCAGTACTTC. Translating it yields CASSYHLSYEQYF. The rearrangement links TRBV12-3 or TRBV12-4 to TRBJ2-7; D unclear. Between the trimmed V and J ends, which lost 4 bases and 0 bases, there was a span of 7 bases. This CDR3 has 13 amino acids.

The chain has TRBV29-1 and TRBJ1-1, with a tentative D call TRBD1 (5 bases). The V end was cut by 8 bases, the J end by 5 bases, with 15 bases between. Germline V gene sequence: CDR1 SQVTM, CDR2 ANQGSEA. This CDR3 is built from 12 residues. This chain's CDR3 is CSLGGESTEAFF. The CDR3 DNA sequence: TGCAGCTTGGGGGGGGAGTCGACTGAAGCTTTCTTT. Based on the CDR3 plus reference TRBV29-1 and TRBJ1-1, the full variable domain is SAVISQKPSRDICQRGTSLTIQCQVDSQVTMMFWYRQQPGQSLTLIATANQGSEATYESGFVIDKFPISRPNLTFSTLTVSNMSPEDSSIYLCSLGGESTEAFFGQGTRLTVV.